There are a few counts of the clone carrying this T cell receptor (beta chain). Its cognate antigen is unknown. The CDR3 sequence is 14 residues long. The germline V gene encodes CDR1 SGHTA and CDR2 FQGNSA. The V end was cut by 3 bases, the J end by 5 bases, with 8 bases between. Expressed TCRB transcripts got sequenced, as all isolated RNA was reverse transcribed. Repertoires were generated with immunoSEQ multiplex PCR, while TCRdb's copy carries only in-frame clones and drops some. The sample consists of 240,000 or so clones, 25% to 30% of them appearing once. The data originate from a study of beta chain features in type 1 diabetes. Study results and limitations: Compared with healthy donors, patients appeared to share more similar naive, central memory and regulatory TCRB repertoires.

This clonotype originated in a man aged 30 to 39 in good health. The specimen sequenced was central memory CD4+ T cells from blood. V gene TRBV7-2 combines with J gene TRBJ2-6, with TRBD1 as a possible D gene (6 bases). CDR3 in amino acids: CASSFGQRANVLTF. CDR3 DNA sequence: TGTGCCAGCAGCTTCGGACAGCGGGCCAACGTCCTGACTTTC. The complete variable domain, with remaining parts taken from reference TRBV7-2 and TRBJ2-6, reads GAGVSQSPSNKVTEKGKDVELRCDPISGHTALYWYRQSLGQGLEFLIYFQGNSAPDKSGLPSDRFSAERTGGSVSTLTIQRTQQEDSAVYLCASSFGQRANVLTFGAGSRLTVL.